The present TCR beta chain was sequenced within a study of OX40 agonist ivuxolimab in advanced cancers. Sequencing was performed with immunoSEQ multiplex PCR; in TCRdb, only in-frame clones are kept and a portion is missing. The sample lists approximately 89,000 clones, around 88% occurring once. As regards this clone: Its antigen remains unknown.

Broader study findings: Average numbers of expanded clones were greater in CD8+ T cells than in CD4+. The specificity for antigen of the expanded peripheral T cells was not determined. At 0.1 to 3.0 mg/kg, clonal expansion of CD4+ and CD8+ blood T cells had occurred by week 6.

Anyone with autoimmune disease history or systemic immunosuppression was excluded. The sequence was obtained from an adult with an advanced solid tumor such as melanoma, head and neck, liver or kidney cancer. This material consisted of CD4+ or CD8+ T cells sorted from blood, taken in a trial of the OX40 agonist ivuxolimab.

The CDR3 nucleotides are TGCGCCAGCAGCCAAGGGACTAGCGGGAGAATACTCAGCACAGATACGCAGTATTTT. This translates into CASSQGTSGRILSTDTQYF. The V call is TRBV4-1, the J call TRBJ2-3; 13 positions agree with TRBD2. Germline assignment: CDR1 MGHRA and CDR2 YSYEKL. CDR3 length: 19 amino acids. J gave up 0 bases and V 1 base, and 7 bases lay outside the gene matches.